Listed below are T cell receptor beta chains from one sample, sequenced in a study of T-cell reconstitution after alpha-beta-depleted transplantation in children. TCRdb itself ran the PCR reads through MiXCR, one entry per CDR3 protein. The data contain hundreds of thousands of distinct CDR3 sequences, roughly 8.2% of them singletons. The sequencing here drew on peripheral blood, taken 360 days after TCRalphabeta/CD19-depleted stem cell transplant. These receptors came from a female patient between 2 and 15 years old who had a stem cell transplant for Fanconi anemia, so the T cells may come from the graft donor. The CDR3 runs from the conserved cysteine through the conserved F or W. The D gene is left open where the match is weak. Size is omitted from some rows. Given values are once, few, many or a class for expanded clones.

V: TRBV5-4
D: TRBD1
size: few
J: TRBJ2-1
CDR3: CASSLGDRGFFRHEQFF
DNA: TGTGCCAGCAGCTTAGGGGACAGGGGATTTTTTCGTCATGAGCAGTTCTTC

V: TRBV12-3/TRBV12-4
D: -
size: -
J: TRBJ1-1
CDR3: CASRETGHRAFF
DNA: TGTGCCAGCAGGGAAACCGGGCACCGGGCTTTCTTT

V: TRBV6-1
D: -
size: -
J: TRBJ2-5
CDR3: CASYPPVETQYF
DNA: TGTGCCAGCTATCCTCCCGTGGAGACCCAGTACTTC

V: TRBV20-1
D: TRBD2
size: many
J: TRBJ2-5
CDR3: CSARVQRLADIKETQYF
DNA: TGCAGTGCTAGAGTTCAGCGACTAGCGGATATAAAAGAGACCCAGTACTTC

V: TRBV6-5
D: -
size: -
J: TRBJ2-4
CDR3: CASSHYMLAKNIQYF
DNA: TGTGCCAGCAGTCACTATATGCTAGCCAAAAACATTCAGTACTTC

V: TRBV20-1
D: -
size: many
J: TRBJ2-7
CDR3: CSARSDRFLYEQYF
DNA: TGCAGTGCTAGATCCGACAGGTTCCTTTACGAGCAGTACTTC

V: TRBV4-1
D: -
size: many
J: TRBJ2-5
CDR3: CASRDTYQETQYF
DNA: TGCGCCAGCAGAGACACGTACCAAGAGACCCAGTACTTC

V: TRBV12-3/TRBV12-4
D: -
size: many
J: TRBJ1-6
CDR3: CASSSRYSPLHF
DNA: TGTGCCAGCAGTTCCCGCTATTCACCCCTCCACTTT

V: TRBV28
D: -
size: many
J: TRBJ1-1
CDR3: CASSSGTWGTEAFF
DNA: TGTGCCAGCAGTTCAGGGACCTGGGGCACTGAAGCTTTCTTT

V: TRBV28
D: TRBD1
size: many
J: TRBJ2-7
CDR3: CASAQPGTGLYEQYF
DNA: TGTGCCAGCGCTCAACCAGGGACAGGGTTATACGAGCAGTACTTC

V: TRBV6-5
D: -
size: -
J: TRBJ1-2
CDR3: CASSRDISGYTF
DNA: TGTGCCAGCAGTCGGGACATCAGCGGCTACACCTTC

V: TRBV20-1
D: -
size: -
J: TRBJ1-1
CDR3: CSARFLRPGGTEAFF
DNA: TGCAGTGCTAGGTTCCTTCGTCCGGGGGGCACTGAAGCTTTCTTT

V: TRBV5-1
D: -
size: many
J: TRBJ2-3
CDR3: CASPHPKNRF
DNA: TGCGCCAGCCCACACCCTAAGAACCGTTTT

V: TRBV10-3
D: -
size: many
J: TRBJ1-1
CDR3: CAISGIENTEAFF
DNA: TGTGCCATCAGTGGGATCGAGAACACTGAAGCTTTCTTT

V: TRBV9
D: -
size: -
J: TRBJ2-1
CDR3: CASSVVGTSEQFF
DNA: TGTGCCAGCAGCGTAGTGGGGACCTCTGAGCAGTTCTTC

V: TRBV2
D: TRBD2
size: few
J: TRBJ2-7
CDR3: CARSGGGGSYEQYF
DNA: TGTGCCAGATCGGGAGGCGGGGGCTCCTACGAGCAGTACTTC

V: TRBV5-1
D: -
size: many
J: TRBJ2-5
CDR3: CASSRGTFAAETQYF
DNA: TGCGCCAGCAGCCGAGGGACGTTTGCGGCAGAGACCCAGTACTTC

V: TRBV20-1
D: -
size: few
J: TRBJ2-5
CDR3: CSAGPYGEETQYF
DNA: TGCAGTGCTGGACCGTATGGAGAAGAGACCCAGTACTTC

V: TRBV13
D: TRBD1
size: few
J: TRBJ1-1
CDR3: CASSSFWTGRAFF
DNA: TGTGCCAGCAGCTCCTTCTGGACAGGGCGAGCTTTCTTT

V: TRBV5-1
D: TRBD1
size: few
J: TRBJ1-2
CDR3: CASSLLGQGDGYTF
DNA: TGCGCCAGCAGCTTGCTGGGACAGGGTGATGGCTACACCTTC

V: TRBV12-3/TRBV12-4
D: TRBD2
size: many
J: TRBJ2-5
CDR3: CASSLATSGSEETQYF
DNA: TGTGCCAGCAGTTTGGCGACTAGCGGGAGTGAGGAGACCCAGTACTTC

V: TRBV28
D: TRBD2
size: -
J: TRBJ2-1
CDR3: CASSSAFVGLAGRINEQFF
DNA: TGTGCCAGCAGTTCCGCCTTTGTCGGACTAGCGGGCCGGATTAATGAGCAGTTCTTC

V: TRBV20-1
D: TRBD2
size: -
J: TRBJ2-1
CDR3: CSASPLGGGAREQFF
DNA: TGCAGTGCTAGTCCCTTGGGCGGGGGGGCTCGTGAGCAGTTCTTC

V: TRBV6-1
D: -
size: few
J: TRBJ1-2
CDR3: CASSLSLFYGYTF
DNA: TGTGCCAGCAGTCTCTCTCTTTTTTATGGCTACACCTTC

V: TRBV3-1
D: TRBD2
size: few
J: TRBJ2-1
CDR3: CASSQVPGGQNEQFF
DNA: TGTGCCAGCAGCCAAGTGCCGGGGGGGCAAAATGAGCAGTTCTTC

V: TRBV7-2
D: -
size: many
J: TRBJ2-4
CDR3: CASSLGGAENIQYF
DNA: TGTGCCAGCAGCTTAGGAGGGGCTGAAAACATTCAGTACTTC

V: TRBV7-6
D: -
size: many
J: TRBJ2-3
CDR3: CASSLGSGNTDTQYF
DNA: TGTGCCAGCAGCTTAGGTAGTGGGAACACAGATACGCAGTATTTT

V: TRBV7-3
D: -
size: few
J: TRBJ2-1
CDR3: CASSAPDRNEQFF
DNA: TGTGCCAGCAGCGCGCCGGACCGAAATGAGCAGTTCTTC

V: TRBV7-6
D: TRBD2
size: many
J: TRBJ2-7
CDR3: CASSSHATERENYEQYF
DNA: TGTGCCAGCAGCTCCCACGCGACAGAGCGGGAAAACTACGAGCAGTACTTC

V: TRBV27
D: TRBD1
size: -
J: TRBJ2-7
CDR3: CASSFAGTAYEQYF
DNA: TGTGCCAGCAGTTTCGCCGGGACAGCCTACGAGCAGTACTTC

V: TRBV19
D: -
size: -
J: TRBJ1-3
CDR3: CASKLLSSGNTIYF
DNA: TGTGCCAGTAAGCTACTAAGCTCTGGAAACACCATATATTTT